The T cell receptor beta chain described here comes from a study of PD-1 blockade in mismatch repair-deficient tumors. Study overall: Patients had 12 to 13 mismatch repair-deficient cancer types and were previously treated and progressing.

General study results and limits: Rapid post-treatment expansion, then contraction, generally preceding radiologic response, marked tumor-resident clones.

Assay: immunoSEQ multiplex PCR; the TCRdb copy retains only in-frame clones and omits some. The table lists some 130,000 clones, 88% of them singletons, with 12% in the top ten. As for this clone: The antigen remains unidentified.

Germline V CDR1 and CDR2: MNHEY, SMNVEV (reference sequence). This CDR3 is 11 amino acids long. Trimming left V 8 bases short and J 6 bases short, with 10 bases between. All patients were mismatch repair deficient, assessed by either PCR or immunohistochemistry. TCRs were sequenced from a few patients responding to pembrolizumab. Sequenced here: peripheral blood, sampled 72 weeks after starting pembrolizumab. This TCR came from an adult with mismatch repair-deficient cancer. This chain joins TRBV27 and TRBJ2-5; no firm D call. The CDR3 loop is CASGPLKTQYF. The CDR3, as DNA: TGTGCCAGCGGACCCTTAAAGACCCAGTACTTC.